This paragraph covers one TCR beta chain sequence. Antigen unknown. This record comes from a study of response to subunit inactivated influenza vaccine. TCRdb re-derived calls from the RT-PCR reads in MiXCR, one entry per CDR3 protein. The sample lists 500,000 to 600,000 distinct CDR3 sequences, approximately 7.1% occurring once. General observations from the study: The authors suggested that few new T cells are recruited per seasonal influenza vaccination.

The CDR3 spans 14 residues. V gave up 4 bases and J gave up 10 bases; unmatched junction bases: 6. Germline lookup yields CDR1 SGHRS and CDR2 YFSETQ. The clonotype comes from a man aged 45 to 70 who received an inactivated influenza vaccine. The input for sequencing was PBMCs from blood, taken less than 25 months after vaccination. This rearrangement joins TRBV5-1 to TRBJ2-1; 12 nucleotides match TRBD1. The CDR3 nucleotides read TGCGCCAGCAGCCCCGGGACAGGGGGCTTGGAGCAGTTCTTC. This translates into CASSPGTGGLEQFF.